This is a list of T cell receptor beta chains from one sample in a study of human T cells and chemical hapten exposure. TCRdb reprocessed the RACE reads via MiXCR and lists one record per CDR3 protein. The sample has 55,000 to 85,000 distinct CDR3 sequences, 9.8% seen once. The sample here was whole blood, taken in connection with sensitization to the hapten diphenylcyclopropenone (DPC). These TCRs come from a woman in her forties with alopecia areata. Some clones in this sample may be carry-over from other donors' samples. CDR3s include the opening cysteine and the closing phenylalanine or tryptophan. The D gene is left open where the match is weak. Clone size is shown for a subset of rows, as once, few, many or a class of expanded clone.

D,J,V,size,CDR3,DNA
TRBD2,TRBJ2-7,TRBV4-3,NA,CASSQDLAGVKEQYF,TGCGCCAGCAGCCAAGATCTAGCGGGGGTCAAGGAGCAGTACTTC
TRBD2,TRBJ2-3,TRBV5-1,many,CASSGGLVRTDTQYF,TGCGCCAGCAGCGGGGGACTAGTCCGAACAGATACGCAGTATTTT
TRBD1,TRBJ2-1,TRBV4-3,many,CASSQGTGGSYNEQFF,TGCGCCAGCAGCCAAGGAACAGGGGGCTCCTACAATGAGCAGTTCTTC
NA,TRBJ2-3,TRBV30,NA,CAWSGGSTDTQYF,TGTGCCTGGAGTGGGGGTAGCACAGATACGCAGTATTTT
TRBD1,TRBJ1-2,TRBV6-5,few,CASSYSPRGQGADNYGYTF,TGTGCCAGCAGTTACTCGCCGAGAGGACAGGGGGCGGACAACTATGGCTACACCTTC
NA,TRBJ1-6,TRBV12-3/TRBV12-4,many,CASSPFWNSPLHF,TGTGCCAGCAGCCCGTTTTGGAATTCACCCCTCCACTTT
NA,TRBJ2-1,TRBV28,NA,CASSTGAGFHEQFF,TGTGCCAGCAGCACGGGGGCCGGGTTTCATGAGCAGTTCTTC
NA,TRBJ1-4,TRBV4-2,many,CASSQEEGWEKLFF,TGTGCCAGCAGCCAAGAGGAGGGTTGGGAAAAACTGTTTTTT
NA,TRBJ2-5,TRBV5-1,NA,CASTRGGQETQYF,TGCGCCAGCACCAGAGGGGGCCAAGAGACCCAGTACTTC
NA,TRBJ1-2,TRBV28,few,CASSFGSGGSRGYTF,TGTGCCAGCAGTTTTGGTTCCGGGGGCTCGCGTGGCTACACCTTC